This TCR beta chain was found in a study of blood T cell repertoires in COVID-19. Across the study: The origin of the acute and convalescent COVID-19 samples was the United States, Italy and Spain. T cells, B-cell-depleted T cells, or PBMCs supplied cDNA or gDNA.

Per the authors' pipeline: Researchers report that nucleated cell counts were estimated from reference gene primer amplification. Measured with immunoSEQ multiplex PCR; TCRdb has only the in-frame clones, and not every one. That table gives V, J and clone size, and the DNA gave D and trimming. The sample lists about 190,000 clones, around 87% seen once, with 0.88% in the top ten. Trimming cost V 3 bases and J 6 bases, with 5 bases left between them. CDR3 length: 11 amino acids. CDR1 and CDR2 from the germline V gene are LGHDT and YNNKEL (reference sequence). The chain is built from TRBV3-1 (or the pseudogene TRBV3-2) and TRBJ1-1; no reliable D call. Sequencing input: peripheral blood. The clonotype was recovered from a woman younger than 30 who had recovered from COVID-19. The CDR3 here is CASSQGSEAFF. The CDR3 DNA reads as TGTGCCAGCAGCCAGGGCTCTGAAGCTTTCTTT.